This T cell receptor (beta chain) was retrieved from a study of blood T cell repertoires in COVID-19. Study at large: Sites across the United States, Italy and Spain contributed samples from acute and convalescent COVID-19.

Germline loops: CDR1 MNHNY, CDR2 SVGAGI (reference sequence). J was trimmed by 2 bases and V by 6 bases; bases with no gene match: 7. The CDR3 covers 15 residues. This table comes from immunoSEQ multiplex PCR, and its TCRdb copy is limited to in-frame clones, with some not included. The sample shows about 130,000 clones, roughly 80% of them seen only once. This clonotype originated in a man aged 40-50 years with acute COVID-19. The sequenced material came from PBMCs or T cells enriched from blood (not recorded which). The rearrangement joins TRBV6-6 to TRBJ2-3; TRBD1 agrees at 8 bases. The CDR3 here is CASSLGQADTDTQYF. The CDR3 DNA reads TGTGCCAGCAGCCTGGGACAGGCCGACACAGATACGCAGTATTTT.